One T cell receptor beta chain is described in this entry. The sample is drawn from a study of blood T cell repertoires in COVID-19. Whole-study context: Samples taken during acute and convalescent COVID-19 were collected in the United States, Italy and Spain. The analysed material was cDNA or gDNA that came from T cells, B-cell-depleted T cells, or PBMCs.

The method was immunoSEQ multiplex PCR; TCRdb's version includes in-frame clones alone and lacks a portion of them. The sample shows about 50,000 clones, about nine tenths of them seen only once. From germline, CDR1 is LNHNV and CDR2 YYDKDF (reference sequence). This CDR3 is built from 14 residues. Trimming pared 5 bases from V and 4 bases from J, leaving 14 bases between. V gene TRBV15 combines with J gene TRBJ1-2; D perhaps matches TRBD1 (5 bases). Sample: peripheral blood. This TCR derives from a woman aged 80 or over with acute or convalescent COVID-19. The CDR3 is CATSAGGGAYGYTF. Here the CDR3 DNA reads TGTGCCACCAGCGCGGGGGGAGGCGCCTATGGCTACACCTTC.